The sequence of this T cell receptor beta chain was determined in a study of T cell changes during pregnancy in multiple sclerosis. Per germline, CDR1 MDHEN and CDR2 SYDVKM. The CDR3 is 11 amino acids. V shed 8 bases and J shed 4 bases, with 9 bases lying between them. Sequencing used immunoSEQ multiplex PCR; TCRdb keeps in-frame clones, though not all of them. The sample consists of over 55,000 clones, roughly 90% of them appearing once. The sample consisted of peripheral blood, taken after pregnancy. V gene TRBV28 combines with J gene TRBJ2-7; tentatively, D is TRBD1 (6 bases). This sequence was found in a female donor in good health, enrolled as a control in a pregnancy study. The CDR3 here is CASADRYEQYF. The CDR3 DNA follows: TGTGCCAGCGCGGACAGATACGAGCAGTACTTC.